This TCR beta chain was recovered during a study of cytomegalovirus exposure and HLA in healthy donors. Amplification used 60 Vbeta primers and 13 Jbeta primers. Using immunoSEQ multiplex PCR, the repertoire was profiled, and TCRdb retains in-frame clones only, with some absent. The sample consists of approximately 190,000 clones, 75% to 85% of them appearing once. Notes on this clone: Its target is not known.

CDR3 length: 15 amino acids. The V and J ends lost 4 bases and 10 bases, in that order; junction bases with no gene match: 8. Germline CDR1 and CDR2: WSHSY and SAAADI. Notes on the study in general: A missense variant in DCLRE1C was later tied to TCR beta V- and J-gene trimming. It was confirmed in vitro that a few of the CMV-associated chains were specific for CMV antigens. In an earlier analysis, productive rearrangement rates for most beta V segments clustered near 87% or 30%. Reports indicated that the classifier achieved high specificity and sensitivity in diagnosing cytomegalovirus status.

The sequencing input was PBMCs. This rearrangement joins TRBV10-2 to TRBJ2-2; 11 nucleotides match TRBD2. This clonotype originated in a young woman in good health and CMV-seronegative. This chain's CDR3 is CASSGIAGGPMELFF. The DNA for the CDR3 is TGCGCCAGCAGTGGAATAGCGGGGGGGCCGATGGAGCTGTTTTTT.